The rows below give T cell receptor beta chains drawn from one sample of a study of T cells after yellow fever vaccination. TCRdb reanalysed the 5' RACE reads using MiXCR and keeps one entry per CDR3 protein. The sample has approximately 340,000 distinct CDR3 sequences, 8.7% seen once. The source material was PBMCs, sampled on the day of the first yellow fever vaccination. The source is a young man who received the YFV17D yellow fever vaccine. The CDR3 runs from the conserved cysteine through the conserved F or W. A D gene is named only where the DNA matches it firmly. A clone size is listed for some rows: how often the clone was seen (once, few, many), or a class if it is expanded.

J: TRBJ1-6
D: -
size: -
V: TRBV5-1
length: 13
DNA: TGCGCCAGCAGCTCTGACTCGGGGTCACCCCTCCACTTT
CDR3: CASSSDSGSPLHF

J: TRBJ2-1
D: TRBD1
size: few
V: TRBV5-1
length: 15
DNA: TGCGCCAGCACCCCCGGACAGGGGGCCTCCAATGAGCAGTTCTTC
CDR3: CASTPGQGASNEQFF

J: TRBJ1-1
D: -
size: few
V: TRBV7-9
length: 11
DNA: TGTGCCATCCGCAGGGAAACTGAAGCTTTCTTT
CDR3: CAIRRETEAFF

J: TRBJ1-4
D: -
size: many
V: TRBV7-9
length: 15
DNA: TGTGCCAGCAGCCCCGCAGGGTCCACTAATGAAAAACTGTTTTTT
CDR3: CASSPAGSTNEKLFF

J: TRBJ1-1
D: -
size: -
V: TRBV5-6
length: 17
DNA: TGTGCCAGCAGCTTGTTGGGGCCTCGGAATCCGAACACTGAAGCTTTCTTT
CDR3: CASSLLGPRNPNTEAFF

J: TRBJ2-5
D: -
size: -
V: TRBV7-2
length: 15
DNA: TGTGCCAGCAGCTTAGTGGGATTCGATCAAGAGACCCAGTACTTC
CDR3: CASSLVGFDQETQYF

J: TRBJ1-1
D: -
size: few
V: TRBV29-1
length: 11
DNA: TGCAGCGCCTTACCTGGCACTGAAGCTTTCTTT
CDR3: CSALPGTEAFF

J: TRBJ2-7
D: -
size: many
V: TRBV12-3/TRBV12-4
length: 13
DNA: TGTGCCAGCAGCAACAGGGTCTCCTACGAGCAGTACTTC
CDR3: CASSNRVSYEQYF

J: TRBJ1-2
D: -
size: few
V: TRBV5-1
length: 15
DNA: TGCGCCAGCAGCTTGGCTTCCGGGACAAACTATGGCTACACCTTC
CDR3: CASSLASGTNYGYTF

J: TRBJ2-5
D: TRBD1
size: many
V: TRBV28
length: 16
DNA: TGTGCCAGCAGAAATCCCGGGACAGGGACGATGGAGACCCAGTACTTC
CDR3: CASRNPGTGTMETQYF

J: TRBJ2-3
D: -
size: many
V: TRBV7-9
length: 11
DNA: TGTGCCAGCAGTAACACAGATACGCAGTATTTT
CDR3: CASSNTDTQYF

J: TRBJ2-4
D: TRBD1
size: few
V: TRBV6-1
length: 16
DNA: TGTGCCAGCATCCCCGGGACAGGGGGACTCAAAAACATTCAGTACTTC
CDR3: CASIPGTGGLKNIQYF

J: TRBJ1-1
D: -
size: few
V: TRBV11-2
length: 12
DNA: TGTGCCAGCGGGAATTTGAACACTGAAGCTTTCTTT
CDR3: CASGNLNTEAFF

J: TRBJ2-1
D: TRBD2
size: few
V: TRBV24-1
length: 13
DNA: TGTGCCACCAGTGATACTATAGCGGGGGGGCTTTTCTTC
CDR3: CATSDTIAGGLFF

J: TRBJ1-1
D: -
size: few
V: TRBV6-6
length: 12
DNA: TGTGCCAGCAGTTACTCGAGTACTGAAGCTTTCTTT
CDR3: CASSYSSTEAFF

J: TRBJ2-2
D: -
size: -
V: TRBV15
length: 16
DNA: TGTGCCACCAGCAGAGTGACAGTCGCGAACACCGGGGAGCTGTTTTTT
CDR3: CATSRVTVANTGELFF

J: TRBJ1-1
D: -
size: -
V: TRBV7-3
length: 15
DNA: TGTGCCAGCAGCAACTGGGGGGGTCCGAACACTGAAGCTTTCTTT
CDR3: CASSNWGGPNTEAFF

J: TRBJ1-1
D: TRBD1
size: many
V: TRBV29-1
length: 13
DNA: TGCAGCGTTGATCCCTACAGGGGGGGCGAAGCTTTCTTT
CDR3: CSVDPYRGGEAFF

J: TRBJ2-7
D: TRBD2
size: -
V: TRBV29-1
length: 13
DNA: TGCAGCGGAGGGGAGGGTACTAGCTACGAGCAGTACTTC
CDR3: CSGGEGTSYEQYF

J: TRBJ1-1
D: -
size: few
V: TRBV7-2
length: 12
DNA: TGTGCCAGCAGCTTAGGAGGGGTGGAAGCTTTCTTT
CDR3: CASSLGGVEAFF

J: TRBJ1-6
D: -
size: many
V: TRBV10-3
length: 15
DNA: TGTGCCATCTCCAAGGGCCCGGCCATCGGTTCACCCCTCCACTTT
CDR3: CAISKGPAIGSPLHF

J: TRBJ2-1
D: -
size: -
V: TRBV5-1
length: 15
DNA: TGCGCCAGCAGCTACGGGACACCGATGGGCAATGAGCAGTTCTTC
CDR3: CASSYGTPMGNEQFF

J: TRBJ1-4
D: TRBD1
size: many
V: TRBV7-9
length: 16
DNA: TGTGCCAGCAGCTCGAGGACAGGGGGCAGGGAAGAAAAACTGTTTTTT
CDR3: CASSSRTGGREEKLFF

J: TRBJ2-5
D: -
size: -
V: TRBV29-1
length: 16
DNA: TGCAGCGTTGAAGATGTTGGAGGGGTGGTTTCGTGGGGCCAGTACTTC
CDR3: CSVEDVGGVVSWGQYF

J: TRBJ1-1
D: -
size: -
V: TRBV12-3/TRBV12-4
length: 11
DNA: TGTGCCAGCAGTTTAGGGCTTTATGGTTTCTTT
CDR3: CASSLGLYGFF

J: TRBJ1-5
D: -
size: few
V: TRBV19
length: 13
DNA: TGTGCCAGTACCATGGCGGGGGTCCGGCCCCAGCATTTT
CDR3: CASTMAGVRPQHF

J: TRBJ2-5
D: TRBD1
size: -
V: TRBV7-9
length: 16
DNA: TGTGCCAGCAGCTGGGGTTCCGGGACAGGGGAAGAGACCCAGTACTTC
CDR3: CASSWGSGTGEETQYF

J: TRBJ1-1
D: -
size: few
V: TRBV30
length: 12
DNA: TGTGCGGTTCGGGTTCTCAACACTGAAGCTTTCTTT
CDR3: CAVRVLNTEAFF

J: TRBJ1-4
D: -
size: few
V: TRBV3-1
length: 15
DNA: TGTGCCAGCAGCCAAGATGCGGCACGAAATGAAAAACTGTTTTTT
CDR3: CASSQDAARNEKLFF

J: TRBJ1-5
D: -
size: few
V: TRBV7-9
length: 12
DNA: TGTGCCAGCATGTACGCTAATCAGCCCCAGCATTTT
CDR3: CASMYANQPQHF

J: TRBJ1-6
D: -
size: -
V: TRBV28
length: 13
DNA: TGTGCCAGCCACCGCCCTGGACCTTCACCCCTCCACTTT
CDR3: CASHRPGPSPLHF

J: TRBJ2-7
D: -
size: few
V: TRBV19
length: 14
DNA: TGTGCCAGTAGTCCTTGGGACACATCCTACGAGCAGTACTTC
CDR3: CASSPWDTSYEQYF

J: TRBJ1-5
D: TRBD1
size: -
V: TRBV19
length: 14
DNA: TGTGCCAGTACGACCGGGACAGGGGGGCAGCCCCAGCATTTT
CDR3: CASTTGTGGQPQHF

J: TRBJ2-6
D: -
size: -
V: TRBV5-4
length: 18
DNA: TGTGCCAGCAGCTTGATTGGTCAGGTTTTCTCTGGGGCCAACGTCCTGACTTTC
CDR3: CASSLIGQVFSGANVLTF

J: TRBJ1-6
D: -
size: -
V: TRBV9
length: 15
DNA: TGTGCCAGCAGCGCAGTGGGAGGGGGGGATTCACCCCTCCACTTT
CDR3: CASSAVGGGDSPLHF

J: TRBJ2-1
D: -
size: few
V: TRBV4-1
length: 15
DNA: TGCGCCAGCAGCCAAGAAGGGACATACTACAATGAGCAGTTCTTC
CDR3: CASSQEGTYYNEQFF

J: TRBJ1-5
D: -
size: few
V: TRBV20-1
length: 12
DNA: TGCAGTGCTACAATGACAGATCAGCCCCAGCATTTT
CDR3: CSATMTDQPQHF

J: TRBJ2-3
D: TRBD1
size: -
V: TRBV23-1
length: 14
DNA: TGCGCCAGCAGTCAGCAGGACAGGGGAGATACGCAGTATTTT
CDR3: CASSQQDRGDTQYF

J: TRBJ1-4
D: TRBD1
size: -
V: TRBV19
length: 14
DNA: TGTGCCAGTAGTCCGGGACAGGGGACTGAAAAACTGTTTTTT
CDR3: CASSPGQGTEKLFF

J: TRBJ2-1
D: TRBD2
size: -
V: TRBV6-2/TRBV6-3
length: 17
DNA: TGTGCCAGCAGTTCGATAGCGGGGGCGATCTACTACAATGAGCAGTTCTTC
CDR3: CASSSIAGAIYYNEQFF

J: TRBJ2-3
D: -
size: many
V: TRBV7-9
length: 14
DNA: TGTGCCAGCAGCTTAGTTTTTATCACAGATACGCAGTATTTT
CDR3: CASSLVFITDTQYF

J: TRBJ1-2
D: -
size: -
V: TRBV20-1
length: 13
DNA: TGCAGTGCTAGTACGACCTACAGGGACGGCTACACCTTC
CDR3: CSASTTYRDGYTF

J: TRBJ1-1
D: -
size: few
V: TRBV30
length: 13
DNA: TGTGCCTGGAGGCAGGGTTTGAGCACTGAAGCTTTCTTT
CDR3: CAWRQGLSTEAFF

J: TRBJ1-5
D: TRBD1
size: many
V: TRBV29-1
length: 13
DNA: TGCAGCGGCGGACAGGGGGCGGATCAGCCCCAGCATTTT
CDR3: CSGGQGADQPQHF

J: TRBJ2-7
D: -
size: -
V: TRBV5-1
length: 14
DNA: TGCGCCAGCAGGCCACCACAGGGCACCTACGAGCAGTACTTC
CDR3: CASRPPQGTYEQYF

J: TRBJ1-2
D: TRBD1
size: few
V: TRBV6-5
length: 13
DNA: TGTGCCAGCAGTTACGACAGGGGTTCAGGCTACACCTTC
CDR3: CASSYDRGSGYTF

J: TRBJ2-5
D: -
size: few
V: TRBV20-1
length: 13
DNA: TGCAGTGCTACTTGGAGACAGGAGGAGACCCAGTACTTC
CDR3: CSATWRQEETQYF

J: TRBJ2-1
D: -
size: -
V: TRBV20-1
length: 16
DNA: TGCAGTGCTAGAGATCTAGACTGGCAGGGAAGCGATGAGCAGTTCTTC
CDR3: CSARDLDWQGSDEQFF

J: TRBJ2-7
D: -
size: few
V: TRBV6-5
length: 13
DNA: TGTGCCAGCAGTTACGTGGGCTGGGACGAGCAGTACTTC
CDR3: CASSYVGWDEQYF

J: TRBJ1-2
D: TRBD1
size: few
V: TRBV7-6
length: 15
DNA: TGTGCCAGCAGCTTTCCCGACAGGGTCTCCTATGGCTACACCTTC
CDR3: CASSFPDRVSYGYTF

J: TRBJ1-1
D: -
size: few
V: TRBV10-3
length: 14
DNA: TGTGCCATCAGTGAGGGGTCCCTGAACACTGAAGCTTTCTTT
CDR3: CAISEGSLNTEAFF

J: TRBJ2-7
D: -
size: few
V: TRBV3-1
length: 14
DNA: TGTGCCAGCAGCCAAGACCGTCAGTCCTACGAGCAGTACTTC
CDR3: CASSQDRQSYEQYF

J: TRBJ1-6
D: -
size: few
V: TRBV9
length: 13
DNA: TGTGCCAGCAGCCAAGTACAAGATTCACCCCTCCACTTT
CDR3: CASSQVQDSPLHF

J: TRBJ2-5
D: TRBD2
size: -
V: TRBV4-1
length: 18
DNA: TGCGCCAGCAGCCATAAAGAAGGGGCTAGCGGGGTACAAGAGACCCAGTACTTC
CDR3: CASSHKEGASGVQETQYF

J: TRBJ2-7
D: -
size: -
V: TRBV10-2
length: 12
DNA: TGCGCCAGCAGTGAAGTAGGTTACGAGCAGTACTTC
CDR3: CASSEVGYEQYF

J: TRBJ2-3
D: TRBD2
size: -
V: TRBV7-2
length: 15
DNA: TGTGCCAGCACCCCCGGGGGGACCTCCACAGATACGCAGTATTTT
CDR3: CASTPGGTSTDTQYF

J: TRBJ2-5
D: -
size: few
V: TRBV10-3
length: 14
DNA: TGTGCCATCAGTGCAGGGGACGGCCAAGAGACCCAGTACTTC
CDR3: CAISAGDGQETQYF

J: TRBJ2-3
D: TRBD2
size: few
V: TRBV4-3
length: 17
DNA: TGCGCCAGCAGCCAAGTGACGCGGGGGGGAGACACAGATACGCAGTATTTT
CDR3: CASSQVTRGGDTDTQYF

J: TRBJ1-1
D: -
size: -
V: TRBV12-3/TRBV12-4
length: 13
DNA: TGTGCCAGCAGTCGTCGGGTAACCCATGAAGCTTTCTTT
CDR3: CASSRRVTHEAFF